Below are 9 T cell receptor beta chains sequenced from a single sample in a study of Ad26.COV2.S vaccination and SARS-CoV-2 variants. Profiled with immunoSEQ multiplex PCR; TCRdb holds only in-frame clones, not every one. This table has about 350,000 clones, 92% appearing once. This material consisted of peripheral blood, taken after recovery from COVID-19. The receptor set was obtained from a human donor who had recovered from COVID-19.

The chain links TRBV21-1 to TRBJ1-2. TRBV21-1 is described as a pseudogene. The CDR3 consists of 15 residues. DNA for the CDR3: TGTGCCAGCAGCACAACGAGCCAATTAAACTATGGCTACACCTTC. It encodes CASSTTSQLNYGYTF.

This chain links TRBV12-3 or TRBV12-4 with TRBJ1-2, with D unresolved. The CDR3 spans 13 residues. V lost 5 bases to trimming and J lost 5 bases, with 12 bases between them. The CDR3 DNA sequence: TGTGCCAGCAGTAGACAAGGGAGGTATGGCTACACCTTC. Protein product: CASSRQGRYGYTF.

This chain connects TRBV5-4 to TRBJ1-3; possible D gene TRBD1, 6 bases. The CDR3 has 16 residues. Trimming took off 2 bases at V and 0 bases at J, with 12 bases between the two ends. Germline V lookup: CDR1 SGHNT, CDR2 YYREEE (reference sequence). The CDR3, as DNA: TGTGCCAGCAGCTTTACAGGGCGTTCCTCTGGAAACACCATATATTTT. Translated: CASSFTGRSSGNTIYF.

As to this clone: Within the sample, other DNA sequences also encode this same CDR3. V and J are TRBV27 and TRBJ1-1; perhaps TRBD1 as D (6 bases). Deletions cut 5 bases from V and 0 bases from J, with 10 bases between. Germline lookup yields CDR1 MNHEY and CDR2 SMNVEV (reference sequence). This CDR3 is built from 14 residues. The CDR3 DNA reads TGTGCCAGCAGTCCTGGACAGTTGAACACTGAAGCTTTCTTT. Amino acids: CASSPGQLNTEAFF.

This clone was seen only a few times. The chain combines TRBV6-5 with TRBJ2-7; D remains unclear. The CDR3 length is 14 residues. Germline values: CDR1 MNHEY, CDR2 SVGAGI. Trimming removed 0 bases from V and 5 bases from J, with 11 bases in between. The CDR3 protein is CASSYSPQADEQYF. CDR3 DNA: TGTGCCAGCAGTTACTCCCCCCAGGCCGACGAGCAGTACTTC.

The V call is TRBV18, the J call TRBJ1-1; D uncertain. The CDR3 loop spans 14 amino acids. Trimming shortened V by 1 base and J by 1 base, and 7 bases separated the two germline ends. In germline, CDR1 is KGHSH, CDR2 LQKENI. CDR3 residues: CASSPLQKNTEAFF. CDR3 in DNA: TGTGCCAGCTCACCACTACAGAAGAACACTGAAGCTTTCTTT.

CDR3 sequence reads: CASSRTPGQGAYEQYF. The CDR3 DNA reads as TGCGCCAGCAGCAGAACACCGGGACAGGGGGCCTACGAGCAGTACTTC. This chain links TRBV5-1 with TRBJ2-7; 11 bases agree with TRBD1. Germline lookup yields CDR1 SGHRS and CDR2 YFSETQ. The CDR3 runs 16 residues. V lost 4 bases and J lost 2; bases outside the gene matches: 8.

In DNA, the CDR3 is TGTGCCATCGCGGCACGAGGGTGGAACACTGAAGCTTTCTTT. The encoded protein is CAIAARGWNTEAFF. The rearrangement uses TRBV10-3 and TRBJ1-1; D unclear. V was pared by 8 bases and J by 1 base, with 14 bases between. The CDR3 has 14 residues. In germline, CDR1 is ENHRY, CDR2 SYGVKD.

The V gene is TRBV5-5, the J gene TRBJ1-5; D unclear. V shed 4 bases and J shed 6 bases, with 20 bases lying between them. The CDR3 runs to 16 residues. Germline CDR1 and CDR2: SGHKS and YYEKEE (reference sequence). CDR3 coding DNA: TGTGCCAGCAGCGGTTCGGGTCTGGGTGGTGGTCAGCCCCAGCATTTT. Translation: CASSGSGLGGGQPQHF.